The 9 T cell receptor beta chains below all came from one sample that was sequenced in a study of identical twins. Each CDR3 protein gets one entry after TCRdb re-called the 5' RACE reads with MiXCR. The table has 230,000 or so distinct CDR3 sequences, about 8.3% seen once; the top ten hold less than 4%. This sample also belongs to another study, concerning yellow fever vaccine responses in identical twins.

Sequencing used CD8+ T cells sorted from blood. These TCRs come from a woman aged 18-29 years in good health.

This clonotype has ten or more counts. The CDR3 region has the DNA TGTGCCACCAGCAGTAGGGGTGTTGAGCAGTTCTTC. Translating gives CATSSRGVEQFF. V usage is TRBV15 and J usage is TRBJ2-1; a possible D gene is TRBD1 (5 bases). The length of the CDR3 is 12 residues. CDR1 LNHNV and CDR2 YYDKDF come from the germline V gene (reference sequence). V was clipped by 3 bases and J by 9 bases, with 9 bases between them.

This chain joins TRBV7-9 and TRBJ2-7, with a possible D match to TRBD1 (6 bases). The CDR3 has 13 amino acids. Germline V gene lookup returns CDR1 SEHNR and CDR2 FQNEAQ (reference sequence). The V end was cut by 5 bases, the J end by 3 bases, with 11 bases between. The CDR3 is CASSDGQIYEQYF. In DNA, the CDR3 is TGTGCCAGCAGCGACGGACAGATCTACGAGCAGTACTTC.

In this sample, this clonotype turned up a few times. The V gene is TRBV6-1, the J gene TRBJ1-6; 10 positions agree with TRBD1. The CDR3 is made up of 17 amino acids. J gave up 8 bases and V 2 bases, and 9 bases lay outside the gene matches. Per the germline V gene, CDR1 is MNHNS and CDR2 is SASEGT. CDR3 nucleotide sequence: TGTGCCAGCAGTGAATATAGGGGGGGACAGGGGTATTCACCCCTCCACTTT. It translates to CASSEYRGGQGYSPLHF.

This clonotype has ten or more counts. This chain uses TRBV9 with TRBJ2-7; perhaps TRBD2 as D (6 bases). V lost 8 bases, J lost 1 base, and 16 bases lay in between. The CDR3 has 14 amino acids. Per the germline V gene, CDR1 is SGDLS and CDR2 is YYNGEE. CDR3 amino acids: CASNAGGLSYEQYF. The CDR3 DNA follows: TGTGCCAGTAACGCTGGGGGACTTTCCTACGAGCAGTACTTC.

The CDR3 coding sequence is TGTGCCAGCAGCCCCTGGGCTAGCGGCACTTTGGGCACCGGGGAGCTGTTTTTT. Its protein is CASSPWASGTLGTGELFF. The chain carries TRBV7-3 and TRBJ2-2, with 7 bases that match TRBD2. Per germline, CDR1 SGHTA and CDR2 FQGTGA. The CDR3 sequence is 18 residues long. The V gene end was trimmed by 5 bases and the J gene end by 4 bases; junction bases not matched to a gene: 16.

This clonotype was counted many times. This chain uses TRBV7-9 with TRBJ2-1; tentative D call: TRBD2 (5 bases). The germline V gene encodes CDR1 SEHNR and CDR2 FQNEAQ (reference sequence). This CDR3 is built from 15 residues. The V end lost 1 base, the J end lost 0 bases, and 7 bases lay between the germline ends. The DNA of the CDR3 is TGTGCCAGCAGCTTAGAAGGGAGCTCCTACAATGAGCAGTTCTTC. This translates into CASSLEGSSYNEQFF.

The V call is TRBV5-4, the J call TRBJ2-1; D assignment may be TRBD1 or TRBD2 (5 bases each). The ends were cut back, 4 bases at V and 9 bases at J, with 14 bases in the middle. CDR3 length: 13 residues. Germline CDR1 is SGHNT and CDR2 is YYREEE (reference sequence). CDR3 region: CASSVSEGPEQFF. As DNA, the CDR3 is TGTGCCAGCAGCGTCTCCGAGGGGCCTGAGCAGTTCTTC.

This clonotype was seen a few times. CDR3 protein: CASAVYQETQYF. CDR3 DNA: TGTGCCAGCGCAGTATACCAAGAGACCCAGTACTTC. The rearrangement uses TRBV18 and TRBJ2-5; D is ambiguous. The V gene lost 8 bases and the J gene lost 0 bases, with 7 bases spanning the gap. The length of the CDR3 is 12 residues. Germline V gene data show CDR1 as KGHSH and CDR2 as LQKENI.

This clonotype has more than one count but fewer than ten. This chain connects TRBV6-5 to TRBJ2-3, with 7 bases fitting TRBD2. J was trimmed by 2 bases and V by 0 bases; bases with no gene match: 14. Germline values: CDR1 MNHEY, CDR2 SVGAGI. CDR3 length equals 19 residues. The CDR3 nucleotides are TGTGCCAGCAGTTACTCGGGTGCCCAGGGAGGGTTTTCCACAGATACGCAGTATTTT. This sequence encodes CASSYSGAQGGFSTDTQYF.